This T cell receptor beta chain was recorded in a study of T cell repertoires in cytomegalovirus infection. Study overall: Epitope selection comprised recently identified HLA-C-restricted CMV epitopes and well-studied HLA-B-restricted CMV epitopes. The public TCR beta signatures pointed to both CMV infection and matching HLA type.

TCRdb itself ran the reads through MiXCR, one entry per CDR3 protein. The profile shows around 200,000 distinct CDR3 sequences, about 39% of them singletons. Overall study results and limits: HLA-C-restricted, CMV-specific TCR beta clonotypes were dominant ex vivo.

This clonotype was seen only a few times. As yet, its antigen is unknown. Material: CD8+ T cells from cultured PBMCs, obtained from culture after CMV antigen stimulation. The TCR was taken from a human donor in good health (CMV status not recorded). Some clones in this sample may be carry-over from other donors' samples.

The CDR3 nucleotides read TGTGCCAGCAGCTTAACGGACCGCACAGATACGCAGTATTTT. It translates to CASSLTDRTDTQYF. The chain links TRBV7-9 to TRBJ2-3; D remains unclear. CDR3 size: 14 residues. The V end lost 2 bases, the J end lost 1 base, and 7 bases lay between the germline ends. Germline-derived CDR1 and CDR2 are SEHNR and FQNEAQ (reference sequence).